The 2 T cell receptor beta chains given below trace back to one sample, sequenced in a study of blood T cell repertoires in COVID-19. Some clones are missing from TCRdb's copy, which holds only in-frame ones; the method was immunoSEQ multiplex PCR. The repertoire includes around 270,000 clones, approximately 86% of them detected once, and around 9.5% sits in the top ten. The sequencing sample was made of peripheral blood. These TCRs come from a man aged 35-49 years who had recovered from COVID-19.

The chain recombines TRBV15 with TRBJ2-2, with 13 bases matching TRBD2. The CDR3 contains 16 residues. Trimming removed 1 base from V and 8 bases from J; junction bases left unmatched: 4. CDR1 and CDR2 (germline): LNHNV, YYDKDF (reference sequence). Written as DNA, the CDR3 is TGTGCCACCAGCAGAGGGGGACTAGCGGGGAGTGGGGAGCTGTTTTTT. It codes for CATSRGGLAGSGELFF.

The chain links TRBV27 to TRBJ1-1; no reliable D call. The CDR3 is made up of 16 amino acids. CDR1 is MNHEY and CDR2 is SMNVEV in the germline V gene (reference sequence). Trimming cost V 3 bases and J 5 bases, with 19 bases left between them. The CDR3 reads CASSFFPSAGWTEAFF. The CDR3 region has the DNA TGTGCCAGCAGTTTCTTCCCCTCAGCAGGTTGGACTGAAGCTTTCTTT.